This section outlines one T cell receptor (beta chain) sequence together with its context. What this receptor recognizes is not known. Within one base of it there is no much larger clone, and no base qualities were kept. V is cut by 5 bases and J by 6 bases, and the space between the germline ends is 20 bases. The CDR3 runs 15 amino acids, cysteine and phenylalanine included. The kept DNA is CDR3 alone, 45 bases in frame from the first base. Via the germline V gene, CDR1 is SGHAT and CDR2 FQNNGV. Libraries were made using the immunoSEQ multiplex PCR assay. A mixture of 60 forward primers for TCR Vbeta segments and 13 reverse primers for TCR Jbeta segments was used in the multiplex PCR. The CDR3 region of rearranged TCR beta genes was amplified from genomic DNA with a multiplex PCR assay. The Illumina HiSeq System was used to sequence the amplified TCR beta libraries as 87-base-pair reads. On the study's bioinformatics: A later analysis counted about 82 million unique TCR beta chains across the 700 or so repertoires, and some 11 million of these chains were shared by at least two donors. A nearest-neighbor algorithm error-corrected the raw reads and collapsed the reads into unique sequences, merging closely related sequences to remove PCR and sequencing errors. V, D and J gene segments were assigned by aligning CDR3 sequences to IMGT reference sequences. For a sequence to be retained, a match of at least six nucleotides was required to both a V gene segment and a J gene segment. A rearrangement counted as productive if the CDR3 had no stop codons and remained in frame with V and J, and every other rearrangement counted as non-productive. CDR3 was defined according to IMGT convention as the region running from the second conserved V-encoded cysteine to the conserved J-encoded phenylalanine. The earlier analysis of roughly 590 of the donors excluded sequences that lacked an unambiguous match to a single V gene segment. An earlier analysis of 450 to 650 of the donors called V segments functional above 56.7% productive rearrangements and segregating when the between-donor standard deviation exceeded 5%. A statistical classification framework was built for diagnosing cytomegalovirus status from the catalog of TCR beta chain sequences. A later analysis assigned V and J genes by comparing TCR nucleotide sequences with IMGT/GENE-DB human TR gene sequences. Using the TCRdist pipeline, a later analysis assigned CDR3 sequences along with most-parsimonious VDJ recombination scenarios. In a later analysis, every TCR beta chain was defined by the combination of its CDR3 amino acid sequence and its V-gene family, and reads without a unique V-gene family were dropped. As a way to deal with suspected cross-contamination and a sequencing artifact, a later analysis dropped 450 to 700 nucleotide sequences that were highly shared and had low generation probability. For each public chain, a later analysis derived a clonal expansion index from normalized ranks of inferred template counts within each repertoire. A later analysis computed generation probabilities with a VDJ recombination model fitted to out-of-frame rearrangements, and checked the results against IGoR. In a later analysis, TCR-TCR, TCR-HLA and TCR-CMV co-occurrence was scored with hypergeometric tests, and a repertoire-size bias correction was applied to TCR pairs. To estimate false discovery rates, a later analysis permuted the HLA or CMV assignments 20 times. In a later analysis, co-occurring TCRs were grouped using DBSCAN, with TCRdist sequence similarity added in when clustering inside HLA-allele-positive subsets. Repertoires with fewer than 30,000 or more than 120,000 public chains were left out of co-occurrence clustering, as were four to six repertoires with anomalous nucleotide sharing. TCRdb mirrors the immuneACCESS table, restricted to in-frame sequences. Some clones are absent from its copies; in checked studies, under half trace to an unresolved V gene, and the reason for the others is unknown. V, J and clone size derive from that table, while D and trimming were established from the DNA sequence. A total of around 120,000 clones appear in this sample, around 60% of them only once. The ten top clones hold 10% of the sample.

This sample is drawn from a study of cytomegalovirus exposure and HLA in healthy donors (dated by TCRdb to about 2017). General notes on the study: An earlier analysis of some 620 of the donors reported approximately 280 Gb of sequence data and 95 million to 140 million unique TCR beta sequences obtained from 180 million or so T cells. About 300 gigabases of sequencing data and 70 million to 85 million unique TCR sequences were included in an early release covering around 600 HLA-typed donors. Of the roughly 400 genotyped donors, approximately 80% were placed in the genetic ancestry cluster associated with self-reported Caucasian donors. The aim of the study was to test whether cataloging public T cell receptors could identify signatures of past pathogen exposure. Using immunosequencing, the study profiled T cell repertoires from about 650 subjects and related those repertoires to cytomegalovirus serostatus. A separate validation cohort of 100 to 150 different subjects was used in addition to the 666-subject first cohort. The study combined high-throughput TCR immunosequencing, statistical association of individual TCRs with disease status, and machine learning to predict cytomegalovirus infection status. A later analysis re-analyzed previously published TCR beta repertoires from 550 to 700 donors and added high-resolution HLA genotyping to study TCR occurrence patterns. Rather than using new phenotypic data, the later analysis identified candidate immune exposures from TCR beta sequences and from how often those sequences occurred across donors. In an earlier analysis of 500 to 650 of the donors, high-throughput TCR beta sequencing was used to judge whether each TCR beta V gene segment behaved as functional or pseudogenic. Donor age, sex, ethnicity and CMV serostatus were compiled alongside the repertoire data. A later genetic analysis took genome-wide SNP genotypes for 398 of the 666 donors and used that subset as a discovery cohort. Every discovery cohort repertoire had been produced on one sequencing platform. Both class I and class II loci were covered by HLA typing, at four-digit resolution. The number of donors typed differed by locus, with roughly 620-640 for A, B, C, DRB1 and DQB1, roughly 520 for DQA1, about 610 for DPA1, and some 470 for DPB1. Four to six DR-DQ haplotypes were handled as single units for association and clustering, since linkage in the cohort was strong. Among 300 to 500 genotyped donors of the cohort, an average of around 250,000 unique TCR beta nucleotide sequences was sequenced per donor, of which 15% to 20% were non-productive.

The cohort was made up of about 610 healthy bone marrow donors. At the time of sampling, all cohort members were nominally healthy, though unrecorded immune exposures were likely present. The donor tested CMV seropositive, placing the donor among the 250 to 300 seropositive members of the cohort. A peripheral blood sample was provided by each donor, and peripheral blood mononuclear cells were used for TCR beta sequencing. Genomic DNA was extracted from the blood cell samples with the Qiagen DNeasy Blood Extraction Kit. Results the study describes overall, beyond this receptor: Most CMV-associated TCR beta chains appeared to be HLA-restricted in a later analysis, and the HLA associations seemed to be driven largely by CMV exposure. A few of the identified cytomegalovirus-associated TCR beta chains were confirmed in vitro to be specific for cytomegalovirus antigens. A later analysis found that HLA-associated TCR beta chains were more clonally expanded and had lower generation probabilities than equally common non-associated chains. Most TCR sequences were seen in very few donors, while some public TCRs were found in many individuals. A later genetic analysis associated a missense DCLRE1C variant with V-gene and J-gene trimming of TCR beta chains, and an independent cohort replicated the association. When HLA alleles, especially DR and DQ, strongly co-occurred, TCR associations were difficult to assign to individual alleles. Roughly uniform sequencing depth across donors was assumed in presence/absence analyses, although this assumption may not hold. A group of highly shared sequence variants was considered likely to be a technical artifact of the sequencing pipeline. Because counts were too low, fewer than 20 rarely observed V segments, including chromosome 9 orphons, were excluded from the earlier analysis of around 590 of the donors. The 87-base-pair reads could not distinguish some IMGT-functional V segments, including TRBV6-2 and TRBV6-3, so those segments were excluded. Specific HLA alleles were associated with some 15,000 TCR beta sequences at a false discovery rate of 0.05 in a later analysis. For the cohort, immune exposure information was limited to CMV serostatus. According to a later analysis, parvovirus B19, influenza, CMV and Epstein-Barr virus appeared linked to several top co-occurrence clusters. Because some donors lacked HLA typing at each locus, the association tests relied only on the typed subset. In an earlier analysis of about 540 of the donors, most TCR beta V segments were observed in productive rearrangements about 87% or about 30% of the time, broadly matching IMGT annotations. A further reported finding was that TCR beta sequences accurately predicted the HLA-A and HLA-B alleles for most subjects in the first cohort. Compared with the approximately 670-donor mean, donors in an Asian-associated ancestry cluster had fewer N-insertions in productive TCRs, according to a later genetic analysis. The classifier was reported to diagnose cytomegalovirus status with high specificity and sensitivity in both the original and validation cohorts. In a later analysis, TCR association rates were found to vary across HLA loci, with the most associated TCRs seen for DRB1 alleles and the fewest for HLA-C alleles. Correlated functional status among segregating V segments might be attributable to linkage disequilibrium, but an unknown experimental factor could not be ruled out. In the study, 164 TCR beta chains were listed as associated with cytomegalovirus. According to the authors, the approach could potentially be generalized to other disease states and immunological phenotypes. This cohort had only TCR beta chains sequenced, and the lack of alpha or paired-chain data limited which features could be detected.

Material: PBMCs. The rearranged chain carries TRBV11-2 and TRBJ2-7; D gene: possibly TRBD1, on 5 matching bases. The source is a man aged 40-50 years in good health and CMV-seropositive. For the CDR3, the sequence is CASSPAQGPSAEQYF. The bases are TGTGCCAGCAGCCCAGCGCAGGGCCCTTCGGCCGAGCAGTACTTC.